This T cell receptor beta chain came from a study of blood T cell repertoires in COVID-19. Study summary: From T cells, B-cell-depleted T cells, or PBMCs came the material, which was cDNA or gDNA.

In terms of age and location, participants ranged from about 18 to 90 years and lived in about two dozen US areas. Cohorts were determined from participant-reported clinical history. The CDR3 covers 15 residues. From germline, CDR1 is MDHEN and CDR2 SYDVKM. V shed 7 bases and J 2 bases; nucleotides not matched to a gene: 7. In the study's own analysis: Amplification of reference gene primers was used by the study to estimate nucleated cell counts. Assay: immunoSEQ multiplex PCR; the TCRdb copy retains only in-frame clones and omits some. V and J calls and clone size are copied from that table; D and trimming were computed from the DNA. The data show roughly 290,000 clones, with around 89% seen just once and around 1.7% held by the top ten.

Source material: PBMCs or T cells enriched from blood (not recorded which). The receptor was isolated from a woman in her late teens or twenties with acute COVID-19. The J gene is TRBJ2-1, the V gene TRBV28, with 8 nucleotides matching TRBD2. The CDR3 DNA follows: TGTGCCAGCATGGGATTGCGGGAGGCCTACAATGAGCAGTTCTTC. This codes for CASMGLREAYNEQFF.